Listed below are T cell receptor beta chains from one sample, sequenced in a study of T cell repertoires in cytomegalovirus infection. TCRdb reanalysed the reads using MiXCR and keeps one entry per CDR3 protein. The sample lists some 170,000 distinct CDR3 sequences; about 17% were seen once. Material: CD8+ T cells from PBMCs. The receptors stem from a human donor in good health (CMV status not recorded). Some clones in this sample may be carry-over from other donors' samples. Each CDR3 is given with its conserved first and last residue. The order of the fields is D gene, CDR3 length, clone size, V gene, J gene, CDR3 DNA, CDR3 protein. The D gene is left open where the match is weak. The listing skips clone size in some rows; elsewhere it reads once, few, many or a size class.

D: -
length: 13
size: many
V: TRBV28
J: TRBJ1-4
DNA: TGTGCCAGCAGTCCCAGGGCCAATGAAAAACTGTTTTTT
CDR3: CASSPRANEKLFF

D: -
length: 18
size: -
V: TRBV6-2/TRBV6-3
J: TRBJ1-5
DNA: TGTGCCAGCAGAATAACGTCGTCCGAGGAGGGAAGAAATCAGCCCCAGCATTTT
CDR3: CASRITSSEEGRNQPQHF

D: TRBD1
length: 14
size: -
V: TRBV29-1
J: TRBJ1-3
DNA: TGCAGCGTACAGACCGGGACAGATGGAAACACCATATATTTT
CDR3: CSVQTGTDGNTIYF

D: TRBD2
length: 15
size: few
V: TRBV9
J: TRBJ2-1
DNA: TGTGCCAGCAGCGTCCCCGGGACTAGCACGAATGAGCAGTTCTTC
CDR3: CASSVPGTSTNEQFF

D: -
length: 12
size: -
V: TRBV6-4
J: TRBJ2-7
DNA: TGTGCCAGGGCAGGGAGCTCCTACGAGCAGTACTTC
CDR3: CARAGSSYEQYF

D: -
length: 12
size: -
V: TRBV12-3/TRBV12-4
J: TRBJ2-7
DNA: TGTGCCAGCAGTTTAGAACGCTACGAGCAGTACTTC
CDR3: CASSLERYEQYF

D: TRBD1
length: 14
size: -
V: TRBV14
J: TRBJ1-2
DNA: TGTGCCAGCAGTCCAAGACAGGGAATCTATGGCTACACCTTC
CDR3: CASSPRQGIYGYTF

D: -
length: 17
size: -
V: TRBV7-2
J: TRBJ2-1
DNA: TGTGCCAGCAGCTTAAAACCGGGACCTAGCTCCTACAATGAGCAGTTCTTC
CDR3: CASSLKPGPSSYNEQFF

D: TRBD1
length: 18
size: few
V: TRBV25-1
J: TRBJ1-1
DNA: TGTGCCAGCAGTCCTGTCTACGGGACAGGCAAATCGAACACTGAAGCTTTCTTT
CDR3: CASSPVYGTGKSNTEAFF

D: -
length: 14
size: -
V: TRBV6-2/TRBV6-3
J: TRBJ2-7
DNA: TGTGCCAGCGGGGGTGGACGGAGCTCCTACGAGCAGTACTTC
CDR3: CASGGGRSSYEQYF

D: -
length: 15
size: -
V: TRBV19
J: TRBJ2-2
DNA: TGTGCCAGTAGTACGACAGGTAGTAATCCCGGGGAGCTGTTTTTT
CDR3: CASSTTGSNPGELFF

D: -
length: 12
size: few
V: TRBV29-1
J: TRBJ1-2
DNA: TGCAGCGTTGATCCCCCCAAAGAGGGCTACACCTTC
CDR3: CSVDPPKEGYTF

D: -
length: 15
size: -
V: TRBV7-8
J: TRBJ2-5
DNA: TGTGCCAGCAGCCCCCTCGAGGGGGGCCAAGAGACCCAGTACTTC
CDR3: CASSPLEGGQETQYF

D: -
length: 13
size: few
V: TRBV7-8
J: TRBJ1-1
DNA: TGTGCCAGCAGCTACCTACGGGGCACTGAAGCTTTCTTT
CDR3: CASSYLRGTEAFF

D: -
length: 12
size: few
V: TRBV29-1
J: TRBJ1-1
DNA: TGCAGCGTCCGCGGGGCAACCACTGAAGCTTTCTTT
CDR3: CSVRGATTEAFF

D: -
length: 14
size: -
V: TRBV20-1
J: TRBJ2-5
DNA: TGCAGTGCTAGAGGCAGGGGAAAAGGAGAGACCCAGTACTTC
CDR3: CSARGRGKGETQYF

D: -
length: 15
size: few
V: TRBV7-2
J: TRBJ2-3
DNA: TGTGCCAGCAGCTTGACCCCAGGGGTTGGAGATACGCAGTATTTT
CDR3: CASSLTPGVGDTQYF

D: -
length: 13
size: few
V: TRBV30
J: TRBJ1-1
DNA: TGTGCCTGGGACCACGCTACCAACACTGAAGCTTTCTTT
CDR3: CAWDHATNTEAFF

D: TRBD1
length: 15
size: -
V: TRBV7-9
J: TRBJ2-7
DNA: TGTGCCAGCAGCAACCGGGACAGGGGATACTCCGAGCAGTACTTC
CDR3: CASSNRDRGYSEQYF

D: -
length: 11
size: few
V: TRBV6-6
J: TRBJ2-7
DNA: TGTGCCAGCAGTTACACTAGGGAGCAGTACTTC
CDR3: CASSYTREQYF

D: TRBD2
length: 15
size: -
V: TRBV6-5
J: TRBJ2-3
DNA: TGTGCCAGCAGTTACGCGCTAGCGGGGGAAGATACGCAGTATTTT
CDR3: CASSYALAGEDTQYF

D: -
length: 14
size: few
V: TRBV7-9
J: TRBJ1-5
DNA: TGTGCCAGCAGCTTCTCGGAGTTAAATCAGCCCCAGCATTTT
CDR3: CASSFSELNQPQHF

D: -
length: 15
size: many
V: TRBV4-3
J: TRBJ1-2
DNA: TGCGCCAGCAGCCAAGGACGGACAATCAACTATGGCTACACCTTC
CDR3: CASSQGRTINYGYTF

D: -
length: 13
size: -
V: TRBV14
J: TRBJ1-6
DNA: TGTGCCAGCAGCCAAGATGTGGGTTCACCCCTCCACTTT
CDR3: CASSQDVGSPLHF

D: TRBD2
length: 18
size: many
V: TRBV7-9
J: TRBJ2-3
DNA: TGTGCCAGCAGCTCGGTTAGCGGGGGGCCTCCTAGCACAGATACGCAGTATTTT
CDR3: CASSSVSGGPPSTDTQYF

D: -
length: 10
size: -
V: TRBV29-1
J: TRBJ1-1
DNA: TGCAGCGCTGGGGGGAAGGAAGCTTTCTTT
CDR3: CSAGGKEAFF

D: TRBD1
length: 15
size: -
V: TRBV12-3/TRBV12-4
J: TRBJ1-4
DNA: TGTGCCAGCCGCTCCCTGGAGGACAGGGGGGGAAAACTGTTTTTT
CDR3: CASRSLEDRGGKLFF

D: TRBD2
length: 18
size: few
V: TRBV7-8
J: TRBJ2-2
DNA: TGTGCCAGCAGCTTATTCGAAGGAGGCGGGGGGGCCGGGGGGGAGCTGTTTTTT
CDR3: CASSLFEGGGGAGGELFF

D: -
length: 16
size: -
V: TRBV7-9
J: TRBJ2-1
DNA: TGTGCCAGCAGCCCCCGGGACGCAACTCAGGGCAATGAGCAGTTCTTC
CDR3: CASSPRDATQGNEQFF

D: TRBD1
length: 13
size: few
V: TRBV28
J: TRBJ2-1
DNA: TGTGCCACCTTGGACAGGGTCTACAATGAGCAGTTCTTC
CDR3: CATLDRVYNEQFF

D: -
length: 14
size: few
V: TRBV6-2/TRBV6-3
J: TRBJ2-5
DNA: TGTGCCAGCAGTTACCGACCAGGGCAAGAGACCCAGTACTTC
CDR3: CASSYRPGQETQYF

D: -
length: 13
size: few
V: TRBV7-9
J: TRBJ2-1
DNA: TGTGCCAGCAGCACCGAGCCGGAGCATGAGCAGTTCTTC
CDR3: CASSTEPEHEQFF

D: TRBD2
length: 16
size: -
V: TRBV19
J: TRBJ2-2
DNA: TGTGCCAGTAGTATATCTGCGGGGGAAGAGACCGGGGAGCTGTTTTTT
CDR3: CASSISAGEETGELFF

D: -
length: 17
size: few
V: TRBV28
J: TRBJ1-3
DNA: TGTGCCAGCAGTTTTGCGACAGGATATAACTCTGGAAACACCATATATTTT
CDR3: CASSFATGYNSGNTIYF

D: -
length: 14
size: -
V: TRBV6-5
J: TRBJ1-1
DNA: TGTGCCAGCAGTTTAACAGGGTTTAACACTGAAGCTTTCTTT
CDR3: CASSLTGFNTEAFF

D: -
length: 14
size: -
V: TRBV28
J: TRBJ1-5
DNA: TGTGCCAGCAGTCGCCCAGGTACCAATCAGCCCCAGCATTTT
CDR3: CASSRPGTNQPQHF

D: TRBD1
length: 13
size: few
V: TRBV12-3/TRBV12-4
J: TRBJ1-2
DNA: TGTGCCAGCAGCCCCGGGACAGGGTATGGCTACACCTTC
CDR3: CASSPGTGYGYTF

D: -
length: 10
size: -
V: TRBV29-1
J: TRBJ1-2
DNA: TGCAGCGTTGAGACTGAAGGCTACACCTTC
CDR3: CSVETEGYTF

D: TRBD1
length: 15
size: -
V: TRBV7-3
J: TRBJ2-1
DNA: TGTGCCAGCAGCTTCGGGACAGGGTCCGTGGTAGAGCAGTTCTTC
CDR3: CASSFGTGSVVEQFF

D: -
length: 15
size: -
V: TRBV12-3/TRBV12-4
J: TRBJ2-1
DNA: TGTGCCAGCAGTGCCACAGGGGGGGTGGGGCAGGGGCAGTTCTTC
CDR3: CASSATGGVGQGQFF

D: -
length: 18
size: -
V: TRBV3-1
J: TRBJ1-3
DNA: TGTGCCAGCAGCCAAGAAAGGTGGGGCATGAGATCTGGAAACACCATATATTTT
CDR3: CASSQERWGMRSGNTIYF

D: -
length: 13
size: few
V: TRBV27
J: TRBJ2-3
DNA: TGTGCCAGCAGTGCCTATCTGACAGATACGCAGTATTTT
CDR3: CASSAYLTDTQYF

D: -
length: 14
size: -
V: TRBV2
J: TRBJ1-1
DNA: TGTGCCAGCAGTGAAGACAGGGTGAACACTGAAGCTTTCTTT
CDR3: CASSEDRVNTEAFF